This TCR beta chain was sequenced in a study of response to subunit inactivated influenza vaccine. General study findings and limits: Only a handful of new T cells, the authors suggested, are recruited with each seasonal influenza vaccination.

This clonotype was seen only a few times. Its specificity is unknown. TCRdb re-derived calls from the RT-PCR reads in MiXCR, one entry per CDR3 protein. Of 860,000 or so distinct CDR3 sequences in the sample, less than 25% were seen once. This CDR3 is built from 14 residues. Germline V gene sequence: CDR1 SGHVS, CDR2 FQNEAQ. V was pared by 1 base and J by 8 bases, with 0 bases of the junction left unmatched. This clonotype was sampled from a man aged 45-65 years who received an inactivated influenza vaccine. The material sequenced was PBMCs from blood, taken roughly 5 days after vaccination. The chain has TRBV7-8 and TRBJ1-6, with 9 bases matching TRBD1. The CDR3 nucleotides are TGTGCCAGCAGCTTAGACAGGGGGCATTCACCCCTCCACTTT. Translated: CASSLDRGHSPLHF.